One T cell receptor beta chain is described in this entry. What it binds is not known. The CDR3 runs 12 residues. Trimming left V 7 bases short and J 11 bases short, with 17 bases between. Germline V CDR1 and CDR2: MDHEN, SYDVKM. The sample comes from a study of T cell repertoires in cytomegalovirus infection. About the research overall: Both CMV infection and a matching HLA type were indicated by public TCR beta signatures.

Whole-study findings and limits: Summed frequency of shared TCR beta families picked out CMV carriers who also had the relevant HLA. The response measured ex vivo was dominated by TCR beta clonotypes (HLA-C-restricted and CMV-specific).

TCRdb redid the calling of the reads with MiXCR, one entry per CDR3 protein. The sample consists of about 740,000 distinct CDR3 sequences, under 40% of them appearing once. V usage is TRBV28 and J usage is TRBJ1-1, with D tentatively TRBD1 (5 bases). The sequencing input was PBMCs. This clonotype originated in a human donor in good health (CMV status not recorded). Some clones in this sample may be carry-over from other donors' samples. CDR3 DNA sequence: TGTGCCAGCAACAGGCCAGTCTCCGAGGCTTTCTTT. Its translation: CASNRPVSEAFF.